This TCR beta chain was documented in a study of CD8 T cells in ankylosing spondylitis. TCRdb reanalysed the 5' RACE reads using MiXCR and keeps one entry per CDR3 protein. In the table there are roughly 220,000 distinct CDR3 sequences, approximately 10% of which are singletons. This clonotype was detected many times. Per the germline V gene, CDR1 is SGHAT and CDR2 is FQNNGV. This CDR3 is 14 amino acids long. The ends were cut back, 4 bases at V and 4 bases at J, with 13 bases in the middle. The sequenced sample consisted of blood, either unsorted or a sorted T cell fraction (not recorded which). This clonotype was sampled from a male donor with ankylosing spondylitis or in good health (not recorded which). This chain connects TRBV11-2 to TRBJ1-2; perhaps TRBD1 as D (5 bases). Here the CDR3 reads CASSSGSTIYGYTF. DNA of the CDR3: TGTGCCAGCAGCTCAGGGAGTACCATCTATGGCTACACCTTC.